This T cell receptor beta chain was recorded in a study of blood T cell repertoires in COVID-19. The CDR3 totals 12 residues. Germline V gene sequence: CDR1 KGHSH, CDR2 LQKENI. V was pared by 3 bases and J by 9 bases, with 9 bases between. Produced via immunoSEQ multiplex PCR; TCRdb's table is partial and in-frame only. The top ten clones hold around 4.9% of a sample with roughly 70,000 clones, about 91% of them seen once. This sequence was found in a woman between 45 and 60 years old with active COVID-19. The chain recombines TRBV18 with TRBJ2-1; TRBD2 is a possible D gene (5 bases). Material: peripheral blood. Here the CDR3 reads CASSPGVGEQFF. The CDR3 DNA reads as TGTGCCAGCTCACCCGGGGTGGGTGAGCAGTTCTTC.